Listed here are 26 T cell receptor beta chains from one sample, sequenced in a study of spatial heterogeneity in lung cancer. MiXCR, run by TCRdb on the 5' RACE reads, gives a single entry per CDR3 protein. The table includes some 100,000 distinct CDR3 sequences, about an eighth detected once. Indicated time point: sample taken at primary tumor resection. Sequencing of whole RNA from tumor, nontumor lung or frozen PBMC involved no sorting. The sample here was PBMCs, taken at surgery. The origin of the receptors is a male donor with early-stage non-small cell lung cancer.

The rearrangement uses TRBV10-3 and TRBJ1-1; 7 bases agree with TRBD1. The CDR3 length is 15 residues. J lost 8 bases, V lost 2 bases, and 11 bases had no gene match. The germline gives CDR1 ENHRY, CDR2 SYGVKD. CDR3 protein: CAISEPFTGAKEAFF. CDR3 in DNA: TGTGCCATCAGTGAGCCTTTTACAGGGGCCAAGGAAGCTTTCTTT.

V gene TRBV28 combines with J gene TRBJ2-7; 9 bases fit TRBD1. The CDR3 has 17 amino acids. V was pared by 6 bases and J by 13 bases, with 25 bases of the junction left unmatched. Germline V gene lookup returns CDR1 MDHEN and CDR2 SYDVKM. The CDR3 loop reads CASSLRTGALSTGSSYF. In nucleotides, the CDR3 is TGTGCCAGCAGCTTGAGGACAGGGGCATTATCAACGGGATCATCATACTTC.

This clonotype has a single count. The CDR3 loop is CASSAVVDGRGSPLHF. CDR3 nucleotides: TGTGCCAGCAGCGCAGTGGTGGACGGCAGGGGTTCACCCCTCCACTTT. The V gene is TRBV9, the J gene TRBJ1-6, with D possibly TRBD1 on 6 matching bases. The V end lost 3 bases, the J end lost 9 bases, and 19 bases lay between the germline ends. Germline CDR1 SGDLS, CDR2 YYNGEE. CDR3 length: 16 residues. The variable domain in full, completed from reference TRBV9 and TRBJ1-6, reads DSGVTQTPKHLITATGQRVTLRCSPRSGDLSVYWYQQSLDQGLQFLIQYYNGEERAKGNILERFSAQQFPDLHSELNLSSLELGDSALYFCASSAVVDGRGSPLHFGNGTRLTVT.

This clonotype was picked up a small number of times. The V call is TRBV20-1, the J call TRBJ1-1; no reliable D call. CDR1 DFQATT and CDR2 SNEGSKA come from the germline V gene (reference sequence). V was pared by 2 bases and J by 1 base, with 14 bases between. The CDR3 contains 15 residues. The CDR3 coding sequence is TGCAGTGCTAGAAGCGGAGGCATTTCGAACACTGAAGCTTTCTTT. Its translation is CSARSGGISNTEAFF.

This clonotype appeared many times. DNA of the CDR3: TGTGCCAGCAGCCGTCTCGCTGGGGCCTACGAGCAGTACTTC. As protein: CASSRLAGAYEQYF. The chain combines TRBV7-2 with TRBJ2-7; D not certain. Trimming stripped 5 bases from V and 2 bases from J, with 13 bases between. The CDR3 has 14 amino acids. Germline V gives CDR1 SGHTA, CDR2 FQGNSA.

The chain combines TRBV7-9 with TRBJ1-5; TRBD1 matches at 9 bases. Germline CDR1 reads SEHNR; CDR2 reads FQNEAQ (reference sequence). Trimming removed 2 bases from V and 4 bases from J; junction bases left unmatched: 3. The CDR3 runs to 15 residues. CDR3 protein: CASSLTGGQNQPQHF. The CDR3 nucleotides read TGTGCCAGCAGCTTAACAGGGGGCCAGAATCAGCCCCAGCATTTT. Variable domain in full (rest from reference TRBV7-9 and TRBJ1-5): DTGVSQNPRHKITKRGQNVTFRCDPISEHNRLYWYRQTLGQGPEFLTYFQNEAQLEKSRLLSDRFSAERPKGSFSTLEIQRTEQGDSAMYLCASSLTGGQNQPQHFGDGTRLSIL.

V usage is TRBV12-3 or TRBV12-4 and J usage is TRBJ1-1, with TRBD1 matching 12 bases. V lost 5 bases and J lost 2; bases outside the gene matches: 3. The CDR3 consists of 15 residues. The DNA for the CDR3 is TGTGCCAGCAGTCCTGGGACAGGGGGCAACACTGAAGCTTTCTTT. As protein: CASSPGTGGNTEAFF.

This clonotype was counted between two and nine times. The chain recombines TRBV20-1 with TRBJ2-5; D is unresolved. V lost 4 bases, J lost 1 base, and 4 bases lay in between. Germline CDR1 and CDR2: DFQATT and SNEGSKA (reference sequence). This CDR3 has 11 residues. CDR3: CSATSQETQYF. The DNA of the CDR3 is TGCAGTGCTACTAGCCAAGAGACCCAGTACTTC.

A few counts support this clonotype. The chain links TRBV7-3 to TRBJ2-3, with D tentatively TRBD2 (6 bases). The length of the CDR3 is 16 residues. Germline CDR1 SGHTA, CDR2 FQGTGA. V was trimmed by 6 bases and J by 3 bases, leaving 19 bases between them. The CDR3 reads CASRFSGGTPTDTQYF. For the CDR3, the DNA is TGTGCCAGCAGGTTCTCGGGCGGGACCCCGACAGATACGCAGTATTTT.

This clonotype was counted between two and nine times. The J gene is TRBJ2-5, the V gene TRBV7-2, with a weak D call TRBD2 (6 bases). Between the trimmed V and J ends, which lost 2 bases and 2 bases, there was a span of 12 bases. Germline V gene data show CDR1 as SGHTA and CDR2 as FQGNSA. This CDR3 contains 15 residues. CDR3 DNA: TGTGCCAGCAGCTTAAACGGAGGGTCTCAAGAGACCCAGTACTTC. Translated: CASSLNGGSQETQYF. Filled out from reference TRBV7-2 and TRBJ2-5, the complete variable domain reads GAGVSQSPSNKVTEKGKDVELRCDPISGHTALYWYRQSLGQGLEFLIYFQGNSAPDKSGLPSDRFSAERTGGSVSTLTIQRTQQEDSAVYLCASSLNGGSQETQYFGPGTRLLVL.

Here the CDR3 DNA reads TGTGCCAGCAGTTCTAACAGGGGGCAGGGCGAAAAACTGTTTTTT. Its protein is CASSSNRGQGEKLFF. J is TRBJ1-4 and V is TRBV27; 9 positions match TRBD1. Germline loops: CDR1 MNHEY, CDR2 SMNVEV (reference sequence). The CDR3 is made up of 15 amino acids. With 4 bases clipped from V and 8 bases from J, the junction kept 8 bases outside the gene matches.

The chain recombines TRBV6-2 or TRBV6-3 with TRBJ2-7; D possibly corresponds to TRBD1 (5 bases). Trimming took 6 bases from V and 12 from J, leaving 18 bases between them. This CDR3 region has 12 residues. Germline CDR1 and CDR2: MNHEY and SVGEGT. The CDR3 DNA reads TGTGCCAGCAGACTGGGGCCTAAATCGAGGTACTTC. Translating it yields CASRLGPKSRYF.

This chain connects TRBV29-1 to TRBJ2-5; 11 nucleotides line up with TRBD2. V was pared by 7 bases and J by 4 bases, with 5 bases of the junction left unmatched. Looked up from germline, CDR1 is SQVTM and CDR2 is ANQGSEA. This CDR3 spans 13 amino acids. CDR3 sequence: CSGSGGALETQYF. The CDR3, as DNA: TGCAGCGGTAGCGGGGGGGCTTTAGAGACCCAGTACTTC.

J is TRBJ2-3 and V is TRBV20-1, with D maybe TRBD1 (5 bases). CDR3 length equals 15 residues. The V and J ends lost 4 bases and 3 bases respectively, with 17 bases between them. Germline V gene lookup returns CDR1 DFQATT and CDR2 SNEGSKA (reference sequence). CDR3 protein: CSANTGDSETDTQYF. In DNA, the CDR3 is TGCAGTGCTAATACTGGAGACAGTGAGACAGATACGCAGTATTTT.

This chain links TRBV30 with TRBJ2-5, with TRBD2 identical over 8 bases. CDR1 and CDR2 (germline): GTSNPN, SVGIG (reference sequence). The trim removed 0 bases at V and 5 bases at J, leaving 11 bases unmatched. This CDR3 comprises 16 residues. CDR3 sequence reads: CAWSVGYTGTSETQYF. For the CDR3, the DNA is TGTGCCTGGAGTGTCGGATACACCGGGACTAGTGAGACCCAGTACTTC. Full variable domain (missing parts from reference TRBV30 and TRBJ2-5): SQTIHQWPATLVQPVGSPLSLECTVEGTSNPNLYWYRQAAGRGLQLLFYSVGIGQISSEVPQNLSASRPQDRQFILSSKKLLLSDSGFYLCAWSVGYTGTSETQYFGPGTRLLVL.

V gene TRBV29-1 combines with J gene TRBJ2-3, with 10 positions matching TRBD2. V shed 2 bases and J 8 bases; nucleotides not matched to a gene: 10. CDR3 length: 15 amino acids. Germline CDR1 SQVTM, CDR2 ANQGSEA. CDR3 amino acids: CSVEKVAGGGGTQYF. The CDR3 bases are TGCAGCGTTGAAAAGGTAGCGGGGGGAGGCGGTACGCAGTATTTT.

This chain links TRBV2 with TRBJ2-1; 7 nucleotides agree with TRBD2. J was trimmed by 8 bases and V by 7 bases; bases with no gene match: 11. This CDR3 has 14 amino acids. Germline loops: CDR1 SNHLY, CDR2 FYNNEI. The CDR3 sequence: CASNGGLVLDEQFF. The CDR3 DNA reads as TGTGCCAGCAATGGAGGACTAGTTTTAGATGAGCAGTTCTTC.

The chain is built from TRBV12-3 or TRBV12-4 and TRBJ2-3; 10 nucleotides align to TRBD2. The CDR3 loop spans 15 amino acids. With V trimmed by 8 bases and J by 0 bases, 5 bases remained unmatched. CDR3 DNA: TGTGCCAGCCGCTCGACTAGCGGGAGCACAGATACGCAGTATTTT. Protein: CASRSTSGSTDTQYF.

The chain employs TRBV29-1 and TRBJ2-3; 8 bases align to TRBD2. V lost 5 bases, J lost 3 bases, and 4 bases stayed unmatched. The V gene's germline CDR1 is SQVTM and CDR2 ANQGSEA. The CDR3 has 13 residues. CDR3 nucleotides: TGCAGCGTTAAGCGGGAGTTGACAGATACGCAGTATTTT. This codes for CSVKRELTDTQYF.

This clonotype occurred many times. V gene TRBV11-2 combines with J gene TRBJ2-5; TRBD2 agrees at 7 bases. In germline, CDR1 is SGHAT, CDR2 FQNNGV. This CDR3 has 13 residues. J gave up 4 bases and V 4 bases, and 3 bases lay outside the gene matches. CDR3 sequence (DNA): TGTGCCAGCAGCTCCGGACTAGTAGAGACCCAGTACTTC. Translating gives CASSSGLVETQYF.

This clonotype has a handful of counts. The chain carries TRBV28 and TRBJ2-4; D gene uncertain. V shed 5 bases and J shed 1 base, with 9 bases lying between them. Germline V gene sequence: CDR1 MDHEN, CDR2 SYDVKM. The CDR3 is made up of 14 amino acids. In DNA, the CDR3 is TGTGCCAGCAGTGAGGCCGGGGCCAAAAACATTCAGTACTTC. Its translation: CASSEAGAKNIQYF.

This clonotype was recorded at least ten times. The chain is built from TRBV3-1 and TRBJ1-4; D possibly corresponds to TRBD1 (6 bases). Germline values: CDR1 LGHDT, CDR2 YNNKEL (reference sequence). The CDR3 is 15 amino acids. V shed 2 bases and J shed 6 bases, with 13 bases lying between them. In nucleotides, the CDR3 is TGTGCCAGCAGCCAAAACCGACAGGCAGATGAAAAACTGTTTTTT. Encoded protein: CASSQNRQADEKLFF.

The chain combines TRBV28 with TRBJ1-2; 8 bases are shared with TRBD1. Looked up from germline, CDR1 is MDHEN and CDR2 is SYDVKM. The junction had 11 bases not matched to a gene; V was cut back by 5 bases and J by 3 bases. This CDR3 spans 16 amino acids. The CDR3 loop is CASSRTGTPFYYGYTF. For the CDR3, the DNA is TGTGCCAGCAGTCGGACAGGGACGCCGTTTTACTATGGCTACACCTTC.

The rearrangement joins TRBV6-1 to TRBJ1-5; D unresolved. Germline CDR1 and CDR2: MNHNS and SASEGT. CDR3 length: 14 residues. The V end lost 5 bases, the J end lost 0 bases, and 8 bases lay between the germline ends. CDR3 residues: CASSSRHSNQPQHF. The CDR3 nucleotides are TGTGCCAGCAGTTCCAGACATAGCAATCAGCCCCAGCATTTT.

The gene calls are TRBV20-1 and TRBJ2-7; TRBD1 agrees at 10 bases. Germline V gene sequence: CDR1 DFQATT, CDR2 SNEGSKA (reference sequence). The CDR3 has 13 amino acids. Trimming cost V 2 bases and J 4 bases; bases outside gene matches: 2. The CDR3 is CSARRQGAYEQYF. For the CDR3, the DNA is TGCAGTGCTAGAAGACAGGGGGCGTACGAGCAGTACTTC.

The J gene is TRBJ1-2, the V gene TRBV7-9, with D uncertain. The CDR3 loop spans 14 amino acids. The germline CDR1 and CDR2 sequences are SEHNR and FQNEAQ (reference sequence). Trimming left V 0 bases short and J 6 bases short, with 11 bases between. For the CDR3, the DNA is TGTGCCAGCAGCTTAGCAGTCGCTAAAGATGGCTACACCTTC. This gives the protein CASSLAVAKDGYTF.